These 20 T cell receptor beta chains came from one sample sequenced in a study of T cell repertoires in cytomegalovirus infection (dated by TCRdb to about 2019). In light of the paper, this sample's treatment or condition label describes: in vitro stimulation with specific CMV peptide epitopes to enrich CMV-specific T cells. The instrument given in TCRdb is Illumina HiSeq 1500. Clones were called with MiXCR by TCRdb after fastp trimmed the public reads at Q25, and only in-frame beta chains were retained. Rows are unified per CDR3 protein, each entry keeping the most common DNA and genes. The sample table shows 300,000 or so distinct CDR3 sequences, and around 25% are seen once. The top ten clonotypes cover 13% of the sample. No antigens are known for them. The specimen was cultured PBMCs, collected from culture after CMV antigen stimulation. Receptors originate from a human donor in good health (CMV status not recorded). Some clones in this sample may be carry-over from other donors' samples.

In its sample, this clonotype was seen many times. The chain carries TRBV7-9 and TRBJ2-7, with D tentatively TRBD1 (5 bases). Germline V gene lookup returns CDR1 SEHNR and CDR2 FQNEAQ (reference sequence). The CDR3 is made up of 14 amino acids. V was clipped by 1 base and J by 3 bases, with 10 bases between them. In DNA form, the CDR3 reads TGTGCCAGCAGCTTAGAGCAGGGCAGCTACGAGCAGTACTTC. Amino acids: CASSLEQGSYEQYF. Drawing the rest from reference TRBV7-9 and TRBJ2-7, the complete variable domain is DTGVSQNPRHKITKRGQNVTFRCDPISEHNRLYWYRQTLGQGPEFLTYFQNEAQLEKSRLLSDRFSAERPKGSFSTLEIQRTEQGDSAMYLCASSLEQGSYEQYFGPGTRLTVT.

V is TRBV9 and J is TRBJ1-2, with 7 bases fitting TRBD1. Germline V lookup: CDR1 SGDLS, CDR2 YYNGEE. This CDR3 has 14 amino acids. Losses at the gene ends were 3 bases for V and 5 bases for J; bases not matched to a gene: 7. CDR3 bases: TGTGCCAGCAGCGCTCAACAGGGGTCGTATGGCTACACCTTC. Protein: CASSAQQGSYGYTF.

This clonotype occurred many times. This chain joins TRBV19 and TRBJ1-1; D remains ambiguous. This CDR3 region has 11 residues. Trimming pared 7 bases from V and 1 base from J, leaving 4 bases between. Looked up from germline, CDR1 is LNHDA and CDR2 is SQIVND (reference sequence). The chain's CDR3 is CASIENTEAFF. As DNA, the CDR3 is TGTGCCAGTATTGAGAACACTGAAGCTTTCTTT.

The table lists this clonotype with many counts. The chain uses TRBV4-1 and TRBJ1-5; D not resolved. The CDR3 length is 17 residues. V lost 0 bases to trimming and J lost 0 bases, with 12 bases between them. Germline CDR1 and CDR2: MGHRA and YSYEKL. The CDR3 sequence: CASSQDQVDYSNQPQHF. The CDR3 DNA reads TGCGCCAGCAGCCAAGATCAAGTGGATTATAGCAATCAGCCCCAGCATTTT.

This clonotype was observed many times. Its ends do not fully match the called genes, so a read error is possible. The chain combines TRBV7-2 with TRBJ2-1, with 10 bases lining up with TRBD2. The CDR3 consists of 14 residues. The germline V gene has CDR1 SGHTA and CDR2 FQGNSA. Here the CDR3 DNA reads TGTGCCAGCAGGTTAGCGGGAGGAGGCCCGGAGCAGTTCTTC. This encodes CASRLAGGGPEQFF.

This sequence joins TRBV7-2 and TRBJ2-4; D perhaps matches TRBD2 (5 bases). Germline CDR1 SGHTA, CDR2 FQGNSA. The length of the CDR3 is 15 residues. Trimming shortened V by 1 base and J by 6 bases, and 13 bases separated the two germline ends. This chain's CDR3 is CASSLGVLERNIQYF. CDR3 DNA sequence: TGTGCCAGCAGCTTAGGGGTACTAGAAAGAAACATTCAGTACTTC.

The DNA for the CDR3 is TGTGCCTGGAGTGCGGACTTTTCCCGACCCCAAGAGACCCAGTACTTC. Protein: CAWSADFSRPQETQYF. This chain joins TRBV30 and TRBJ2-5; possibly TRBD2 for D (5 bases). The germline V and J ends were trimmed by 1 base and 1 base, with 16 bases remaining between them. The CDR3 has 16 amino acids. Germline CDR1 reads GTSNPN; CDR2 reads SVGIG (reference sequence).

In its sample, this clonotype was seen a few times. The V gene is TRBV2, the J gene TRBJ2-1; D might be TRBD1 or TRBD2, each matching 5 bases. Germline loops: CDR1 SNHLY, CDR2 FYNNEI. This CDR3 is built from 15 residues. Trimming shortened V by 6 bases and J by 3 bases, and 15 bases separated the two germline ends. CDR3 in amino acids: CASSGATRIYNEQFF. Here the CDR3 DNA reads TGTGCCAGCAGCGGGGCCACAAGGATCTACAATGAGCAGTTCTTC.

Here the CDR3 DNA reads TGTGCCAGCAGCTCACCGGGACATAGTTCACCCCTCCACTTT. This encodes CASSSPGHSSPLHF. J is TRBJ1-6 and V is TRBV5-4; tentatively, D is TRBD1 (6 bases). Germline lookup yields CDR1 SGHNT and CDR2 YYREEE (reference sequence). The CDR3 extends over 14 amino acids. V dropped 3 bases and J dropped 9 bases, with 13 bases sitting between them.

The sample holds many counts of this clonotype. This chain uses TRBV7-2 with TRBJ2-3; D may be TRBD2 (6 bases). The CDR3 has 15 residues. Germline lookup yields CDR1 SGHTA and CDR2 FQGNSA. V was trimmed by 2 bases and J by 0 bases, leaving 9 bases between them. CDR3 residues: CASSLSGPSTDTQYF. For the CDR3, the DNA is TGTGCCAGCAGCTTAAGCGGGCCCAGCACAGATACGCAGTATTTT. Filled out from reference TRBV7-2 and TRBJ2-3, the complete variable domain reads GAGVSQSPSNKVTEKGKDVELRCDPISGHTALYWYRQSLGQGLEFLIYFQGNSAPDKSGLPSDRFSAERTGGSVSTLTIQRTQQEDSAVYLCASSLSGPSTDTQYFGPGTRLTVL.

This clonotype has a count of ten or more. This chain uses TRBV7-2 with TRBJ1-2; 7 nucleotides agree with TRBD1. The V gene's germline CDR1 is SGHTA and CDR2 FQGNSA. The CDR3 loop spans 12 amino acids. The V gene end was trimmed by 1 base and the J gene end by 10 bases; junction bases not matched to a gene: 3. For the CDR3, the DNA is TGTGCCAGCAGCTTAGGACAGGGCATCTACACCTTC. It yields the protein CASSLGQGIYTF.

This chain uses TRBV6-5 with TRBJ2-7; D is unresolved. The V end lost 4 bases, the J end lost 1 base, and 8 bases lay between the germline ends. Per germline, CDR1 MNHEY and CDR2 SVGAGI. CDR3 length: 13 amino acids. The CDR3 sequence is CASSLGLSYEQYV. DNA for the CDR3: TGTGCCAGCAGTTTGGGTTTGTCCTACGAGCAGTACGTC.

This clonotype was seen more than once but under ten times. This sequence joins TRBV20-1 and TRBJ2-1; D remains ambiguous. Trimming removed 0 bases at V and 0 bases at J, with 12 bases between. This CDR3 is built from 16 residues. CDR1 and CDR2 (germline): DFQATT, SNEGSKA (reference sequence). The CDR3 spells CSARDRLVSSYNEQFF. For the CDR3, the DNA is TGCAGTGCTAGAGATCGTTTGGTTAGCTCCTACAATGAGCAGTTCTTC.

This chain uses TRBV18 with TRBJ2-7, with D possibly being TRBD2 (5 bases). The CDR3 consists of 17 residues. In germline, CDR1 is KGHSH, CDR2 LQKENI. V dropped 5 bases and J dropped 5 bases, with 25 bases sitting between them. CDR3 coding DNA: TGTGCCAGCTCAACTAAAAGGGCCCGGTTTGGGAGAAACGAGCAGTACTTC. It encodes CASSTKRARFGRNEQYF.

This clonotype showed up many times. V usage is TRBV7-2 and J usage is TRBJ1-3; no definite D call. V was cut by 4 bases and J by 4 bases, with 14 bases left in between. Germline V gene lookup returns CDR1 SGHTA and CDR2 FQGNSA. The CDR3 contains 15 residues. The CDR3 coding sequence is TGTGCCAGCAGCTCGACGTCGGGGAACGGAAACACCATATATTTT. The encoded protein is CASSSTSGNGNTIYF. The whole variable domain, remainder taken from reference TRBV7-2 and TRBJ1-3, is GAGVSQSPSNKVTEKGKDVELRCDPISGHTALYWYRQSLGQGLEFLIYFQGNSAPDKSGLPSDRFSAERTGGSVSTLTIQRTQQEDSAVYLCASSSTSGNGNTIYFGEGSWLTVV.

This chain uses TRBV28 with TRBJ1-4; 8 nucleotides agree with TRBD1. Germline V lookup: CDR1 MDHEN, CDR2 SYDVKM. CDR3 length equals 15 residues. V shed 5 bases and J 7 bases; nucleotides not matched to a gene: 9. For the CDR3, the DNA is TGTGCCAGCAGTCTAACACGTACAGGGGGTGAAAAACTGTTTTTT. Translating it yields CASSLTRTGGEKLFF.

This clonotype was seen only a few times. The genes are TRBV19 and TRBJ2-1; 12 positions agree with TRBD2. Germline-derived CDR1 and CDR2 are LNHDA and SQIVND (reference sequence). The CDR3 loop spans 13 amino acids. The junction had 3 bases not matched to a gene; V was cut back by 5 bases and J by 10 bases. DNA for the CDR3: TGTGCCAGTAGTTCTAGCGGGAGGGTCGAGCAGTTCTTC. The encoded protein is CASSSSGRVEQFF. Full variable domain (rest looked up from reference TRBV19 and TRBJ2-1): DGGITQSPKYLFRKEGQNVTLSCEQNLNHDAMYWYRQDPGQGLRLIYYSQIVNDFQKGDIAEGYSVSREKKESFPLTVTSAQKNPTAFYLCASSSSGRVEQFFGPGTRLTVL.

This clonotype was counted only a few times. The chain links TRBV11-3 to TRBJ2-3; 7 bases fit TRBD2. Per the germline V gene, CDR1 is SGHNT and CDR2 is YENEEA. With 3 bases clipped from V and 1 base from J, the junction kept 1 base outside the gene matches. This CDR3 is 14 amino acids long. This CDR3 is CASSFREGTDTQYF. The CDR3 DNA is TGTGCCAGCAGCTTCCGGGAGGGCACAGATACGCAGTATTTT. The variable domain in full, completed from reference TRBV11-3 and TRBJ2-3, reads EAGVVQSPRYKIIEKKQPVAFWCNPISGHNTLYWYLQNLGQGPELLIRYENEEAVDDSQLPKDRFSAERLKGVDSTLKIQPAELGDSAVYLCASSFREGTDTQYFGPGTRLTVL.

CDR3 nucleotides: TGTGCCACGGGACTAGCGGGGAGCACAGATACGCAGTATTTT. Encoded protein: CATGLAGSTDTQYF. The chain recombines TRBV24-1 with TRBJ2-3, with 13 bases aligning to TRBD2. The ends lost 10 bases at V and 0 bases at J; junction bases unmatched: 0. The CDR3 contains 14 residues. Germline V lookup: CDR1 KGHDR, CDR2 SFDVKD.

This rearrangement joins TRBV19 to TRBJ2-3; D may be TRBD2 (5 bases). CDR3 length: 14 amino acids. The V gene's germline CDR1 is LNHDA and CDR2 SQIVND (reference sequence). The V and J ends lost 9 bases and 2 bases respectively, with 15 bases between them. The CDR3 is CASWAGSHTDTQYF. The CDR3 nucleotides are TGTGCCAGCTGGGCGGGTTCCCACACAGATACGCAGTATTTT.